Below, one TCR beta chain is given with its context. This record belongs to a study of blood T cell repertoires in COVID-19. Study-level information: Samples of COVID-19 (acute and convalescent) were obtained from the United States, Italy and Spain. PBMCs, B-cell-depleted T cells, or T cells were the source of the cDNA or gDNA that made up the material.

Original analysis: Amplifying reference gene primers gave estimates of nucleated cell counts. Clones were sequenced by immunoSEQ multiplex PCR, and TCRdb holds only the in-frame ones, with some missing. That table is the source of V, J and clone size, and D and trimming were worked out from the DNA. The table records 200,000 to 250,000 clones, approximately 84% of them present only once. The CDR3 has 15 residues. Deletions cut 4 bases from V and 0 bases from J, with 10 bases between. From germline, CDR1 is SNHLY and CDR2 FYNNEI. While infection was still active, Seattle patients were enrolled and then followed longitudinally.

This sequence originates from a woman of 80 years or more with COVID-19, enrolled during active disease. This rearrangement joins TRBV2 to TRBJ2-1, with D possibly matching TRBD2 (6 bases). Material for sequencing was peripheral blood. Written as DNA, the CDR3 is TGTGCCAGCAGTGGGGGAGGAATCTCCTACAATGAGCAGTTCTTC. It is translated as CASSGGGISYNEQFF.